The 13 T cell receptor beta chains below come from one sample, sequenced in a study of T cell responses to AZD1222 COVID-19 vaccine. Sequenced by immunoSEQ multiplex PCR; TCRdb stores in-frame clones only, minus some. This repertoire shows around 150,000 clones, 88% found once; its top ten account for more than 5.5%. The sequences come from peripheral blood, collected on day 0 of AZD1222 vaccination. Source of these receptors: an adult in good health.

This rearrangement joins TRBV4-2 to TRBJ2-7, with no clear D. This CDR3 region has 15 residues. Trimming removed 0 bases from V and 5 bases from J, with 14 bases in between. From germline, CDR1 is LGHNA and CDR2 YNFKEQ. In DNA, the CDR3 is TGTGCCAGCAGCCAAGAGTCGGCTAGTCCGGACGAGCAGTACTTC. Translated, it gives CASSQESASPDEQYF.

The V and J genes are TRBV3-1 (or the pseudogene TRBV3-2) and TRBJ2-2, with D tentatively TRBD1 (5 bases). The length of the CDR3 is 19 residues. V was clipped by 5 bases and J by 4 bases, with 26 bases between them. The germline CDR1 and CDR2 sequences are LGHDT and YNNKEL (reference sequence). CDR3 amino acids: CASSESPHRTLRSTGELFF. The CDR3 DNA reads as TGTGCCAGCAGCGAAAGCCCCCACAGGACCCTGCGTAGCACCGGGGAGCTGTTTTTT.

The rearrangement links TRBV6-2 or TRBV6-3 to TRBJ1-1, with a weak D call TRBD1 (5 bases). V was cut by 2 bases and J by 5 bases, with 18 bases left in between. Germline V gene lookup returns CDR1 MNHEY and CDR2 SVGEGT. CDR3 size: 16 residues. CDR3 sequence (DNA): TGTGCCAGCAGTTACGGGGGTGGACAATGGGGGACTGAAGCTTTCTTT. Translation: CASSYGGGQWGTEAFF.

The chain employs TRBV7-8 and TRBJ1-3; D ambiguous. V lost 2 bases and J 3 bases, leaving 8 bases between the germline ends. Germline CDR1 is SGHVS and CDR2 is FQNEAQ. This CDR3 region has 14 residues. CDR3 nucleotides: TGTGCCAGCAGCTTATGGACCGATGGAAACACCATATATTTT. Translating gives CASSLWTDGNTIYF.

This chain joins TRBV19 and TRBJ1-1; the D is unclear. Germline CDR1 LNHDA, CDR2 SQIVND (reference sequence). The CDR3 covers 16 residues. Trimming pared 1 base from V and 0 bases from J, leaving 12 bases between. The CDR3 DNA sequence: TGTGCCAGTAGTATAGTAAGCGGGAGGTTGAACACTGAAGCTTTCTTT. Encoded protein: CASSIVSGRLNTEAFF. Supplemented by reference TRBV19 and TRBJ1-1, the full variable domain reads DGGITQSPKYLFRKEGQNVTLSCEQNLNHDAMYWYRQDPGQGLRLIYYSQIVNDFQKGDIAEGYSVSREKKESFPLTVTSAQKNPTAFYLCASSIVSGRLNTEAFFGQGTRLTVV.

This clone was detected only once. CDR3 sequence reads: CASTKADGDYGYTF. The CDR3 nucleotides read TGTGCCAGCACCAAGGCCGACGGAGACTATGGCTACACCTTC. V is TRBV9 and J is TRBJ1-2, with D hard to call. This CDR3 comprises 14 residues. V lost 6 bases and J lost 3, with 15 bases in between. CDR1 SGDLS and CDR2 YYNGEE come from the germline V gene. The full variable domain, its missing parts supplied by reference TRBV9 and TRBJ1-2, is DSGVTQTPKHLITATGQRVTLRCSPRSGDLSVYWYQQSLDQGLQFLIQYYNGEERAKGNILERFSAQQFPDLHSELNLSSLELGDSALYFCASTKADGDYGYTFGSGTRLTVV.

DNA of the CDR3: TGTGCCAGCAGGATCGGACAGGGCGGAACCGTAGTTAATAACTATGGCTACACCTTC. Its translation: CASRIGQGGTVVNNYGYTF. This sequence joins TRBV6-7 and TRBJ1-2, with TRBD1 identical over 8 bases. Being an ORF, TRBV6-7 has a function that is uncertain. Trimming removed 6 bases from V and 1 base from J; junction bases left unmatched: 19. This CDR3 is 19 amino acids long.

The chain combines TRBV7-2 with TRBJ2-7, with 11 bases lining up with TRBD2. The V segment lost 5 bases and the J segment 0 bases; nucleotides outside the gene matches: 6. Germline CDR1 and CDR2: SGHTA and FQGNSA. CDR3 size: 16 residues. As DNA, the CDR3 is TGTGCCAGCAGCCCCCCCGGGACTAGCGGCTCCTACGAGCAGTACTTC. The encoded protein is CASSPPGTSGSYEQYF.

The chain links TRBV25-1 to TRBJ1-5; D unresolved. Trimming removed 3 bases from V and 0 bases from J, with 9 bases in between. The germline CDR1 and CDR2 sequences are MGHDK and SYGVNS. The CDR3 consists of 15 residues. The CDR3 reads CASSDSHYSNQPQHF. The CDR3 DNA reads TGTGCCAGCAGTGATTCTCATTATAGCAATCAGCCCCAGCATTTT. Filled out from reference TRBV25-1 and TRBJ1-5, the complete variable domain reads EADIYQTPRYLVIGTGKKITLECSQTMGHDKMYWYQQDPGMELHLIHYSYGVNSTEKGDLSSESTVSRIRTEHFPLTLESARPSHTSQYLCASSDSHYSNQPQHFGDGTRLSIL.

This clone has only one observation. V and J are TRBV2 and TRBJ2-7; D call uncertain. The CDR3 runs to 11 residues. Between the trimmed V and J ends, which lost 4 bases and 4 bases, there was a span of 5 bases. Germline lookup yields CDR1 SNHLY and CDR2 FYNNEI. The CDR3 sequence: CASSAQYEQYF. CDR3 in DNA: TGTGCCAGCAGTGCCCAGTACGAGCAGTACTTC.

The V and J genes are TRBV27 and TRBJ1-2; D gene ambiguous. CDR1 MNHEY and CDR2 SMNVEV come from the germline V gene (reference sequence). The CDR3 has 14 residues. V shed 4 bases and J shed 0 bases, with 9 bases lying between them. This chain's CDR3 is CASSSQSSNYGYTF. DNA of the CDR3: TGTGCCAGCAGTTCACAAAGCTCTAACTATGGCTACACCTTC.

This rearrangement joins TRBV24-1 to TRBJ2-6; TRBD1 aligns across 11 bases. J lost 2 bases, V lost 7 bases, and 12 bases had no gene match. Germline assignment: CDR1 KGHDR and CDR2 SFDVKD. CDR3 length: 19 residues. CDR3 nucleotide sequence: TGTGCCACCAGCCCGGGGACAGGGGGTTTGTTGGCTGGGGCCAACGTCCTGACTTTC. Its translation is CATSPGTGGLLAGANVLTF.

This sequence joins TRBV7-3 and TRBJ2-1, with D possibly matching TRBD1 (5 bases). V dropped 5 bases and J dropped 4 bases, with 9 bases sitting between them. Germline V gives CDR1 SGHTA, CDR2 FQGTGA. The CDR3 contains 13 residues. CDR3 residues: CASSRQSYNEQFF. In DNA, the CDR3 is TGTGCCAGCAGCCGACAGAGTTACAATGAGCAGTTCTTC.